These 19 T cell receptor beta chains came from one sample sequenced in a study of blood T cell repertoires in COVID-19. The method was immunoSEQ multiplex PCR; TCRdb's version includes in-frame clones alone and lacks a portion of them. Of hundreds of thousands of clones in the sample, around nine tenths were seen once. The sequenced sample consisted of PBMCs or T cells enriched from blood (not recorded which). The receptors come from a woman aged 55-70 years who had recovered from COVID-19.

V is TRBV10-3 and J is TRBJ2-1, with D unresolved. V gave up 2 bases and J gave up 7 bases, with 6 bases separating them. This CDR3 has 12 amino acids. Per the germline V gene, CDR1 is ENHRY and CDR2 is SYGVKD. The CDR3 DNA is TGTGCCATCAGTGAGGTCGGGAATGAGCAGTTCTTC. Translating gives CAISEVGNEQFF.

The CDR3 nucleotides are TGTGCCAGCGGTGGGACAGGGCAAGAGACCCAGTACTTC. It translates to CASGGTGQETQYF. The chain is built from TRBV6-1 and TRBJ2-5, with 9 bases aligning to TRBD1. This CDR3 is 13 amino acids long. V gave up 8 bases and J gave up 2 bases; unmatched junction bases: 3. Germline CDR1 MNHNS, CDR2 SASEGT.

The chain combines TRBV5-4 with TRBJ1-6, with 8 bases matching TRBD1. The junction had 7 bases not matched to a gene; V was cut back by 6 bases and J by 2 bases. CDR3 length: 16 residues. Germline assignment: CDR1 SGHNT and CDR2 YYREEE (reference sequence). The CDR3 loop reads CASTKAGGAYNSPLHF. As DNA, the CDR3 is TGTGCCAGCACCAAAGCAGGGGGCGCCTATAATTCACCCCTCCACTTT.

The genes are TRBV27 and TRBJ2-7; possibly TRBD1 for D (6 bases). CDR1 is MNHEY, CDR2 SMNVEV, per germline (reference sequence). Between the trimmed V and J ends, which lost 2 bases and 2 bases, there was a span of 7 bases. The CDR3 runs to 13 residues. The CDR3 loop reads CASSLGTPYEQYF. CDR3 in DNA: TGTGCCAGCAGTTTAGGGACACCCTACGAGCAGTACTTC.

The chain has TRBV2 and TRBJ1-6; the D gene is possibly TRBD1 (5 bases). CDR3 length: 12 amino acids. V was clipped by 7 bases and J by 7 bases, with 8 bases between them. CDR1 SNHLY and CDR2 FYNNEI come from the germline V gene. As DNA, the CDR3 is TGTGCCAGCACGACAGAGAATTCACCCCTCCACTTT. It specifies CASTTENSPLHF.

This chain uses TRBV19 with TRBJ2-1; 9 bases match TRBD2. Looked up from germline, CDR1 is LNHDA and CDR2 is SQIVND (reference sequence). Unmatched junction bases numbered 4, after V lost 4 bases and J lost 6 bases. The CDR3 consists of 14 residues. The DNA for the CDR3 is TGTGCCAGTAGTAGCGGGGGGGCGCGCAATGAGCAGTTCTTC. This translates into CASSSGGARNEQFF.

The genes are TRBV13 and TRBJ2-3; TRBD2 matches at 12 bases. V was pared by 5 bases and J by 4 bases, with 4 bases of the junction left unmatched. Germline CDR1 reads PRHDT; CDR2 reads FYEKMQ (reference sequence). The CDR3 is 15 residues long. The CDR3, as DNA: TGTGCCAGCAGCACCCGGACTAGCGGGGCAGATACGCAGTATTTT. Translation gives CASSTRTSGADTQYF.

The V gene is TRBV30, the J gene TRBJ1-1; 8 positions agree with TRBD1. V gave up 2 bases and J gave up 11 bases; unmatched junction bases: 10. The CDR3 has 13 amino acids. Germline V gene data show CDR1 as GTSNPN and CDR2 as SVGIG (reference sequence). CDR3 in amino acids: CAWSPTNQGAAFF. For the CDR3, the DNA is TGTGCCTGGAGTCCGACTAATCAGGGGGCGGCTTTCTTT.

The chain joins TRBV7-9 to TRBJ2-3, with TRBD1 identical over 8 bases. The ends lost 5 bases at V and 0 bases at J; junction bases unmatched: 4. The CDR3 is made up of 15 amino acids. Germline lookup yields CDR1 SEHNR and CDR2 FQNEAQ (reference sequence). CDR3 sequence reads: CASSRTGQSTDTQYF. The CDR3 bases are TGTGCCAGCAGCCGGACAGGGCAGAGCACAGATACGCAGTATTTT.

The rearrangement links TRBV6-2 or TRBV6-3 to TRBJ2-7; 8 bases align to TRBD1. Trimming cost V 0 bases and J 6 bases; bases outside gene matches: 4. The CDR3 loop spans 14 amino acids. The germline V gene has CDR1 MNHEY and CDR2 SVGEGT. Here the CDR3 DNA reads TGTGCCAGCAGTTACTCCAGGGGGCGCTTCGAGCAGTACGTC. Translated, it gives CASSYSRGRFEQYV.

The chain joins TRBV11-3 to TRBJ1-2; D possibly corresponds to TRBD1 (6 bases). This CDR3 contains 12 residues. CDR1 and CDR2 (germline): SGHNT, YENEEA. The V end was cut by 5 bases, the J end by 5 bases, with 9 bases between. CDR3 coding DNA: TGTGCCAGCAGCACCAGGGGTTATGGCTACACCTTC. Translated, it gives CASSTRGYGYTF.

CDR3 sequence reads: CASSHTSEGTDTQYF. The CDR3 DNA follows: TGTGCCAGCAGCCATACTAGCGAGGGCACAGATACGCAGTATTTT. J is TRBJ2-3 and V is TRBV7-2; 7 positions agree with TRBD2. CDR1 SGHTA and CDR2 FQGNSA come from the germline V gene. V dropped 5 bases and J dropped 1; count of bases not matched to a gene: 6. The CDR3 spans 15 residues.

The chain employs TRBV3-1 (or the pseudogene TRBV3-2) and TRBJ1-2; D is ambiguous. V lost 0 bases to trimming and J lost 8 bases, with 10 bases between them. The length of the CDR3 is 13 residues. Germline CDR1 LGHDT, CDR2 YNNKEL (reference sequence). The CDR3 region has the DNA TGTGCCAGCAGCCAAGAGAGCTTCTGGGGCTACACCTTC. It specifies CASSQESFWGYTF.

The rearrangement links TRBV5-1 to TRBJ2-1; 13 bases are shared with TRBD2. J was trimmed by 4 bases and V by 0 bases; bases with no gene match: 4. Germline values: CDR1 SGHRS, CDR2 YFSETQ. The CDR3 has 17 residues. The CDR3 DNA reads TGCGCCAGCAGCTTGGCCGGACTAGCGGGGGCTTACAATGAGCAGTTCTTC. It translates to CASSLAGLAGAYNEQFF. Full variable domain (missing parts from reference TRBV5-1 and TRBJ2-1): KAGVTQTPRYLIKTRGQQVTLSCSPISGHRSVSWYQQTPGQGLQFLFEYFSETQRNKGNFPGRFSGRQFSNSRSEMNVSTLELGDSALYLCASSLAGLAGAYNEQFFGPGTRLTVL.

The V and J genes are TRBV11-3 and TRBJ2-1, with 9 bases identical to TRBD1. In germline, CDR1 is SGHNT, CDR2 YENEEA. The CDR3 consists of 16 residues. V trimming: 5 bases; J trimming: 2 bases; junction bases outside the gene matches: 7. The CDR3 nucleotides are TGTGCCAGCAGCACCAGGACAGGGGACGCCTACAATGAGCAGTTCTTC. It encodes CASSTRTGDAYNEQFF.

The chain couples TRBV7-9 to TRBJ1-4; no reliable D call. CDR1 SEHNR and CDR2 FQNEAQ come from the germline V gene (reference sequence). The germline V and J ends were trimmed by 1 base and 5 bases, with 17 bases remaining between them. The CDR3 is made up of 17 amino acids. The CDR3 bases are TGTGCCAGCAGCTTAGGCGTCGGACGGGGAATAAATGAAAAACTGTTTTTT. This sequence encodes CASSLGVGRGINEKLFF.

The chain has TRBV11-2 and TRBJ1-2; D may be TRBD1 (5 bases). The CDR3 consists of 16 residues. The germline CDR1 and CDR2 sequences are SGHAT and FQNNGV. The V and J ends lost 1 base and 7 bases respectively, with 19 bases between them. Here the CDR3 DNA reads TGTGCCAGCAGCTTAGGTGTAGGGGTAGGGTCTCGTGGCTACACCTTC. This codes for CASSLGVGVGSRGYTF.

CDR3 in DNA: TGTGCCAGCAGCCAAGATTACGCGGGTATCAACACTGAAGCTTTCTTT. It encodes CASSQDYAGINTEAFF. This sequence joins TRBV4-2 and TRBJ1-1; D is unclear. Looked up from germline, CDR1 is LGHNA and CDR2 is YNFKEQ. The CDR3 has 16 amino acids. V lost 0 bases to trimming and J lost 2 bases, with 13 bases between them.

V gene TRBV21-1 combines with J gene TRBJ2-7; TRBD2 reflects the table's D call only, with no check against the DNA. TRBV21-1 is shown as a pseudogene. The CDR3 is 14 amino acids. Written as DNA, the CDR3 is TGTGCCAGCAGCCCCTGGGGGGGAGACCACGAGCAGTACGTC. Translation gives CASSPWGGDHEQYV.